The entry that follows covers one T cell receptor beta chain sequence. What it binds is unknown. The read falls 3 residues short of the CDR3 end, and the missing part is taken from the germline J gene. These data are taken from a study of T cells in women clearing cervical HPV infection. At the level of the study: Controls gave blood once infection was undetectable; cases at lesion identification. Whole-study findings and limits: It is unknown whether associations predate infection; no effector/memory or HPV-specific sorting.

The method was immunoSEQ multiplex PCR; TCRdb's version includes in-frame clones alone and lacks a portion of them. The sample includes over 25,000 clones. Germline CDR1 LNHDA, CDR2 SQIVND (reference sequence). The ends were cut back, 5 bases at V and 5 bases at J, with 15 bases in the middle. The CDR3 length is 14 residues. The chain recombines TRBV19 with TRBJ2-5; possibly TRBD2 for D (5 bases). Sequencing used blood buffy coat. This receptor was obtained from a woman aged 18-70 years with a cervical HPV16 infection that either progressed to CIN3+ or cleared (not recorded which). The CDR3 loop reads CASSVTSPWETQYF. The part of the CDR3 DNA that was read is TGTGCCAGTAGTGTAACTAGTCCCTGGGAGACC.